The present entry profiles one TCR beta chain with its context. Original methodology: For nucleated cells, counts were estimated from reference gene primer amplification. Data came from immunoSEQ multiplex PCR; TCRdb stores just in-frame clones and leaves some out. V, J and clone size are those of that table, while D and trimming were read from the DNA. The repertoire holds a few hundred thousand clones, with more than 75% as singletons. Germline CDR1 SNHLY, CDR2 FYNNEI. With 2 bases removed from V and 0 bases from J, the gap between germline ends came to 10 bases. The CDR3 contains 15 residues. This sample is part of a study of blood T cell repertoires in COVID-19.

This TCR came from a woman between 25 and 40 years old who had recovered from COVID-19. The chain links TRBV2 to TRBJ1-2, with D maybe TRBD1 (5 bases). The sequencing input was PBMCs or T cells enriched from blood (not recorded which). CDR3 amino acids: CASSEQGTTNYGYTF. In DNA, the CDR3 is TGTGCCAGCAGTGAACAGGGAACTACTAACTATGGCTACACCTTC.